One sample yielded the 8 T cell receptor beta chains listed below, sequenced in a study of T cell responses to AZD1222 COVID-19 vaccine. Method: immunoSEQ multiplex PCR; TCRdb's copy keeps in-frame clones and lacks some. Of about 130,000 clones detected, around 84% appear once; the ten largest clones hold about 20%. The sequences come from peripheral blood, collected on day 0 of AZD1222 vaccination. These receptors were obtained from an adult in good health.

The genes are TRBV23-1 and TRBJ2-3, with 10 nucleotides matching TRBD2. TRBV23-1 is an ORF; its function is uncertain. This CDR3 is 20 amino acids long. V gave up 2 bases and J gave up 2 bases; unmatched junction bases: 16. The CDR3 here is CASSQPLQRGGFEDTDTQYF. CDR3 sequence (DNA): TGCGCCAGCAGTCAACCTCTCCAGCGGGGGGGCTTTGAGGACACAGATACGCAGTATTTT.

The chain links TRBV5-1 to TRBJ1-4; TRBD1 might be the D (6 bases). V was cut by 4 bases and J by 3 bases, with 13 bases left in between. Germline CDR1 SGHRS, CDR2 YFSETQ. This CDR3 spans 15 amino acids. The CDR3: CASSTTGSPNEKLFF. As DNA, the CDR3 is TGCGCCAGCAGCACAACAGGGTCCCCTAATGAAAAACTGTTTTTT. Full variable domain (outside the CDR3, taken from reference TRBV5-1 and TRBJ1-4): KAGVTQTPRYLIKTRGQQVTLSCSPISGHRSVSWYQQTPGQGLQFLFEYFSETQRNKGNFPGRFSGRQFSNSRSEMNVSTLELGDSALYLCASSTTGSPNEKLFFGSGTQLSVL.

The rearrangement joins TRBV7-2 to TRBJ2-7; weak D call: TRBD2 (5 bases). The CDR3 runs to 13 residues. Germline loops: CDR1 SGHTA, CDR2 FQGNSA. V was trimmed by 0 bases and J by 7 bases, leaving 10 bases between them. The CDR3 sequence: CASSLATGSEQYF. CDR3 bases: TGTGCCAGCAGCTTAGCGACGGGGTCTGAGCAGTACTTC.

The V call is TRBV6-2 or TRBV6-3, the J call TRBJ1-1, with D possibly being TRBD1 (5 bases). The germline V gene has CDR1 MNHEY and CDR2 SVGEGT. V lost 6 bases and J lost 6, with 17 bases in between. The CDR3 has 14 amino acids. In nucleotides, the CDR3 is TGTGCCAGCAGCGCCCGCAGCAGGGCCCCTGAAGCTTTCTTT. Its translation is CASSARSRAPEAFF.

This sequence joins TRBV2 and TRBJ1-5, with D possibly TRBD1 on 5 matching bases. CDR3 length: 15 amino acids. Germline CDR1 and CDR2: SNHLY and FYNNEI. Trimming pared 2 bases from V and 4 bases from J, leaving 12 bases between. The CDR3 DNA follows: TGTGCCAGCAGTGAACAGGGATATCGGAATCAGCCCCAGCATTTT. It translates to CASSEQGYRNQPQHF. Full variable domain (missing parts from reference TRBV2 and TRBJ1-5): EPEVTQTPSHQVTQMGQEVILRCVPISNHLYFYWYRQILGQKVEFLVSFYNNEISEKSEIFDDQFSVERPDGSNFTLKIRSTKLEDSAMYFCASSEQGYRNQPQHFGDGTRLSIL.

The genes are TRBV28 and TRBJ1-3; maybe TRBD1 (5 bases). The CDR3 runs 16 residues. The germline V gene has CDR1 MDHEN and CDR2 SYDVKM. The V gene lost 5 bases and the J gene lost 0 bases, with 14 bases spanning the gap. CDR3 coding DNA: TGTGCCAGCAGTCCTGGGGGACTGGGCTCTGGAAACACCATATATTTT. Its translation is CASSPGGLGSGNTIYF.

The rearrangement links TRBV5-6 to TRBJ1-6; D is unresolved. Trimming left V 0 bases short and J 0 bases short, with 10 bases between. The CDR3 covers 17 residues. CDR1 SGHDT and CDR2 YYEEEE come from the germline V gene. The chain's CDR3 is CASSLDRQNSYNSPLHF. The CDR3 DNA follows: TGTGCCAGCAGCTTGGACCGGCAAAACTCCTATAATTCACCCCTCCACTTT. The entire variable domain, with the rest obtained from reference TRBV5-6 and TRBJ1-6, is as follows: DAGVTQSPTHLIKTRGQQVTLRCSPKSGHDTVSWYQQALGQGPQFIFQYYEEEERQRGNFPDRFSGHQFPNYSSELNVNALLLGDSALYLCASSLDRQNSYNSPLHFGNGTRLTVT.

The chain joins TRBV7-2 to TRBJ2-7; the match to TRBD1 covers 8 bases. CDR1 is SGHTA and CDR2 is FQGNSA in the germline V gene. The V gene end was trimmed by 3 bases and the J gene end by 3 bases; junction bases not matched to a gene: 7. This CDR3 contains 15 residues. CDR3 coding DNA: TGTGCCAGCAGCTTTGGAGGGACAGGTTACTACGAGCAGTACTTC. Translated: CASSFGGTGYYEQYF.